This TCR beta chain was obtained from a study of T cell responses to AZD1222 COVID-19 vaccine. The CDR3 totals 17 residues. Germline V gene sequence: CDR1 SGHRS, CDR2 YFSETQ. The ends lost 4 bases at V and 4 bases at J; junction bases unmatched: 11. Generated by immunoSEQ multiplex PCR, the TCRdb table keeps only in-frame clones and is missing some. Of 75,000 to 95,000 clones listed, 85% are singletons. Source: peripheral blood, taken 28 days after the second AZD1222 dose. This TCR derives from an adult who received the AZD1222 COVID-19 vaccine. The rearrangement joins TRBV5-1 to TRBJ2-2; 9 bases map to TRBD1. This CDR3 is CASSRTGQGWTTGELFF. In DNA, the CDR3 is TGCGCCAGCAGCAGAACGGGACAGGGTTGGACCACCGGGGAGCTGTTTTTT.